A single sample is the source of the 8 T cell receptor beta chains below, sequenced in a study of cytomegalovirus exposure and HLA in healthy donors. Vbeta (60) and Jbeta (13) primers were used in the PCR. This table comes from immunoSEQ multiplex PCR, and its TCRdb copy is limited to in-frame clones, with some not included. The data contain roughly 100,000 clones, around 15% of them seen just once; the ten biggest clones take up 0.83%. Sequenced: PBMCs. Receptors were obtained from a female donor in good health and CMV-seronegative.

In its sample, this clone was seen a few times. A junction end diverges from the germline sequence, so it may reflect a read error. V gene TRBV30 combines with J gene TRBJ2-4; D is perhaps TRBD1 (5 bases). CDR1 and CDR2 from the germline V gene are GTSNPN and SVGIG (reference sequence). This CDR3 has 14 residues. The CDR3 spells CAWSVDNTQVVQDF. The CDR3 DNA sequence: TGTGCCTGGAGTGTGGACAACACTCAGGTAGTTCAGGACTTC.

The CDR3 spells CASSRDRPEAFF. For the CDR3, the DNA is TGTGCCAGCAGCCGAGACAGGCCTGAAGCTTTCTTT. The chain has TRBV14 and TRBJ1-1, with D maybe TRBD1 (6 bases). The length of the CDR3 is 12 residues. Germline values: CDR1 SGHDN, CDR2 FVKESK. The V and J ends lost 4 bases and 6 bases respectively, with 9 bases between them.

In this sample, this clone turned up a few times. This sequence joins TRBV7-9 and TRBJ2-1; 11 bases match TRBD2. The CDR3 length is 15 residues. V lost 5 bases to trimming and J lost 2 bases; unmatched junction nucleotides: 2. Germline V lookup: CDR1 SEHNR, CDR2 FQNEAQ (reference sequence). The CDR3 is CASSVGLAAYNEQFF. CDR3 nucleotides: TGTGCCAGCAGCGTGGGACTAGCGGCCTACAATGAGCAGTTCTTC.

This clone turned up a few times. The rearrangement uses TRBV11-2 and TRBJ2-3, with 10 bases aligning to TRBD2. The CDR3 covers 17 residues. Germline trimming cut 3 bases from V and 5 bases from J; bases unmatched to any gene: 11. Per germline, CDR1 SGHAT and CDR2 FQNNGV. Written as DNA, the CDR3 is TGTGCCAGCAGCTTCGATGCTAGCGGGAGAGTAGGAGATACGCAGTATTTT. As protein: CASSFDASGRVGDTQYF.

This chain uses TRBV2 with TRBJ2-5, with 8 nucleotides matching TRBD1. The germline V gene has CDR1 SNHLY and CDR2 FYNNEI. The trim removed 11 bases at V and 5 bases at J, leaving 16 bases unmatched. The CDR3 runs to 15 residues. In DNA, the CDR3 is TGTGCCGCAAGGGAACAGGGGGTAGTTGGGGAGACCCAGTACTTC. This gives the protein CAAREQGVVGETQYF.

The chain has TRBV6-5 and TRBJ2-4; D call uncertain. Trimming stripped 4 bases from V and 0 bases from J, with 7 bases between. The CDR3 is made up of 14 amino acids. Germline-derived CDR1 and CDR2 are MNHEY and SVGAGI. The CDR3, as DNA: TGTGCCAGCAGTTCAGGTTTAGCCAAAAACATTCAGTACTTC. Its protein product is CASSSGLAKNIQYF.

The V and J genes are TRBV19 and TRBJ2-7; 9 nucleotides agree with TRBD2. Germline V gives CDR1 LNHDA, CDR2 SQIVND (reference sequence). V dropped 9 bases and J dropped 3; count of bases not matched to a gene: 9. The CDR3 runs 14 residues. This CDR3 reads CASRLAGGRYEQYF. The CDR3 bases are TGTGCCAGCCGACTGGCGGGAGGGCGCTACGAGCAGTACTTC.

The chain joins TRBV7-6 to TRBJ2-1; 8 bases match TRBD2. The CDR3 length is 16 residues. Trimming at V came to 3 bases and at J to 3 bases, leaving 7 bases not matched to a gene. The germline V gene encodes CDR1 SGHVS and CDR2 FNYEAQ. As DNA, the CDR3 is TGTGCCAGCAGCTTTACCACTAGCGGCCACTACAATGAGCAGTTCTTC. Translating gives CASSFTTSGHYNEQFF.